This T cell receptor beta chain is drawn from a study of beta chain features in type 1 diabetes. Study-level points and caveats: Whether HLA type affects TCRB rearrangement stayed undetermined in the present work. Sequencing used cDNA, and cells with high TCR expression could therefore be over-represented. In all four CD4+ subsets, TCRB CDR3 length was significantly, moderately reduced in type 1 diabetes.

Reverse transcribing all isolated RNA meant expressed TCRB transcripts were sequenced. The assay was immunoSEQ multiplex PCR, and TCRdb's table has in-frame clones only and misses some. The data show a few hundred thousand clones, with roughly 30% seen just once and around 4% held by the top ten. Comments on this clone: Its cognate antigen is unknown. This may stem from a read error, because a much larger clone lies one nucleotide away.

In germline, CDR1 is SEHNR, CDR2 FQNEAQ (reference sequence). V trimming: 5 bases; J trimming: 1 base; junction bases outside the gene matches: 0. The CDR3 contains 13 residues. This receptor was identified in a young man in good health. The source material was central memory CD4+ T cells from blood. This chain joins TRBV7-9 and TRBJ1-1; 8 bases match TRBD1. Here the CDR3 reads CASSDRGNTEAFF. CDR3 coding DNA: TGTGCCAGCAGCGACAGGGGGAACACTGAAGCTTTCTTT.